This TCR beta chain was observed in a study of regulatory T cells in long-lasting Graves disease. Assembly of TCR beta libraries relied on iRepertoire HTBI primers together with Arm-PCR of CDR3 regions. TCRdb re-derived calls from the multiplex PCR reads in MiXCR, one entry per CDR3 protein. This sample has some 460,000 distinct CDR3 sequences; around 15% occur once, and the top ten carry 12%. This clonotype occurred many times. Specified time point: newly diagnosed GD, antithyroid drugs for less than 3 months. The TCR library was made from RNA extracted from PBMCs. The same specimen was also included in a second study, on T cells in Graves' hyperthyroidism and ophthalmopathy. That work adds: Exclusions: uncontrolled infection, other autoimmune disease, pregnancy, lactation. An initial round of RT-PCR targeting the TCR CDR3 relied on the HTBI primer set.

The material was peripheral blood mononuclear cells (PBMCs), obtained at new diagnosis, from a patient treated with antithyroid drugs. The TCR was taken from a man aged 35-49 years with Graves disease.

CDR3 coding DNA: TGTGCCTGGAGTGTACGGGCTAGCGGCCCTAACGAGCAGTACTTC. Translation: CAWSVRASGPNEQYF. The chain joins TRBV30 to TRBJ2-7; 7 nucleotides align to TRBD2. This CDR3 contains 15 residues. Germline V gene sequence: CDR1 GTSNPN, CDR2 SVGIG (reference sequence). V dropped 0 bases and J dropped 5; count of bases not matched to a gene: 10.